These 9 T cell receptor beta chains were all obtained from the same sample, sequenced in a study of blood T cell repertoires in COVID-19 (dated by TCRdb to 2019 to 2021). The method behind the library was the immunoSEQ multiplex PCR assay. What TCRdb holds here is the immuneACCESS table cut down to in-frame rearrangements. Part of the clones is not present; checked against another copy, under half of the missing clones reflect an unresolved V gene, and the others are unexplained. Across this sample there are approximately 170,000 clones, with about 88% seen only once. The ten largest account for around a fifth of the sample. The specimen sequenced was peripheral blood. The receptors originated from an elderly woman with acute or convalescent COVID-19.

The V gene is TRBV7-9, the J gene TRBJ1-1; tentative D call: TRBD1 (5 bases). Germline V lookup: CDR1 SEHNR, CDR2 FQNEAQ (reference sequence). Trimming left V 1 base short and J 10 bases short, with 16 bases between. The CDR3 sequence is 14 residues long. The CDR3 DNA follows: TGTGCCAGCAGCTTAGTCGGGGGGTCTTCAGTAGCTTTCTTT. Protein: CASSLVGGSSVAFF.

The chain recombines TRBV5-1 with TRBJ1-5; TRBD1 is a possible D gene (5 bases). The CDR3 is 14 amino acids. V shed 0 bases and J shed 6 bases, with 10 bases lying between them. Germline lookup yields CDR1 SGHRS and CDR2 YFSETQ. Here the CDR3 reads CASSLGQGSQPQHF. CDR3 bases: TGCGCCAGCAGCTTGGGGCAGGGTTCTCAGCCCCAGCATTTT.

The rearrangement links TRBV19 to TRBJ1-2, with D possibly being TRBD1 (5 bases). CDR1 and CDR2 from the germline V gene are LNHDA and SQIVND (reference sequence). There are 13 residues in the CDR3. Trimming took off 3 bases at V and 8 bases at J, with 13 bases between the two ends. CDR3 coding DNA: TGTGCCAGTAGTATCCCCAGGGTAGGCGGCTACACCTTC. Translating it yields CASSIPRVGGYTF.

Concerning this clone itself: Within the sample, other DNA sequences also encode this same CDR3. This sequence joins TRBV2 and TRBJ2-7; 10 bases agree with TRBD1. Trimming removed 6 bases from V and 1 base from J; junction bases left unmatched: 3. CDR3 size: 14 residues. CDR1 and CDR2 (germline): SNHLY, FYNNEI. CDR3 coding DNA: TGTGCCAGCAGCCGGGACAGGGGTTCCTACGAGCAGTACTTC. Protein product: CASSRDRGSYEQYF.

This clone was recorded a few times. The chain employs TRBV5-8 and TRBJ2-1, with 10 bases lining up with TRBD2. V lost 5 bases to trimming and J lost 8 bases; unmatched junction nucleotides: 10. Germline lookup yields CDR1 SGHTS and CDR2 YDEGEE. The CDR3 extends over 15 amino acids. CDR3 sequence: CASSHSLAGSYEQFF. CDR3 DNA: TGTGCCAGCAGTCACTCACTAGCGGGATCCTATGAGCAGTTCTTC.

V is TRBV6-4 and J is TRBJ1-5; 7 bases align to TRBD1. The CDR3 is made up of 13 amino acids. The germline gives CDR1 MRHNA, CDR2 SNTAGT. V shed 9 bases and J 6 bases; nucleotides not matched to a gene: 8. The CDR3 DNA sequence: TGTGCCAGGACTTACAGGGGCGGTCAGCCCCAGCATTTT. Translation gives CARTYRGGQPQHF.

This clone was seen a few times. The chain has TRBV6-5 and TRBJ2-7; 7 positions agree with TRBD2. Germline V gene data show CDR1 as MNHEY and CDR2 as SVGAGI. V was pared by 11 bases and J by 4 bases, with 11 bases of the junction left unmatched. The CDR3 contains 13 residues. The CDR3 DNA is TGTGCCTCGCGGGGGTTAAAAAATTACGAGCAGTACTTC. Its translation: CASRGLKNYEQYF.

This sequence joins TRBV19 and TRBJ1-5; the D is unclear. The CDR3 is 13 residues long. The V gene lost 5 bases and the J gene lost 5 bases, with 10 bases spanning the gap. CDR1 and CDR2 (germline): LNHDA, SQIVND (reference sequence). CDR3 coding DNA: TGTGCCAGTAGTTCCCAGAAATATCAGCCCCAGCATTTT. The encoded protein is CASSSQKYQPQHF.

The CDR3 sequence is CASSFERGLGAQHF. The CDR3, as DNA: TGTGCCAGCAGTTTTGAGCGGGGTTTAGGGGCCCAGCATTTT. This chain connects TRBV28 to TRBJ1-5; maybe TRBD1 (5 bases). V was pared by 3 bases and J by 11 bases, with 17 bases between. Germline V lookup: CDR1 MDHEN, CDR2 SYDVKM. This CDR3 contains 14 residues.